These 9 T cell receptor beta chains share one sample of origin, sequenced in a study of T cell changes during pregnancy in multiple sclerosis. Profiled with immunoSEQ multiplex PCR; TCRdb holds only in-frame clones, not every one. The sample lists tens of thousands of clones; roughly 93% were seen once. Sequenced here: CD8+ T cells from peripheral blood mononuclear cells, sampled in the second trimester of pregnancy. These receptors originate from a female donor with multiple sclerosis, enrolled in a pregnancy study.

V and J are TRBV9 and TRBJ2-1; maybe TRBD2 (5 bases). Germline CDR1 reads SGDLS; CDR2 reads YYNGEE. The ends were cut back, 5 bases at V and 8 bases at J, with 14 bases in the middle. The CDR3 is made up of 13 amino acids. The CDR3 coding sequence is TGTGCCAGCAGGGAAGGGAGCTCCGATGAGCAGTTCTTC. It specifies CASREGSSDEQFF.

The chain combines TRBV2 with TRBJ1-1; 8 bases map to TRBD1. Germline values: CDR1 SNHLY, CDR2 FYNNEI. With V trimmed by 5 bases and J by 7 bases, 15 bases remained unmatched. The CDR3 sequence is 16 residues long. CDR3 amino acids: CASSLQDPGQVDEAFF. CDR3 bases: TGTGCCAGCAGTTTACAAGACCCGGGACAGGTGGATGAAGCTTTCTTT. The complete variable domain, with remaining parts taken from reference TRBV2 and TRBJ1-1, reads EPEVTQTPSHQVTQMGQEVILRCVPISNHLYFYWYRQILGQKVEFLVSFYNNEISEKSEIFDDQFSVERPDGSNFTLKIRSTKLEDSAMYFCASSLQDPGQVDEAFFGQGTRLTVV.

The CDR3 reads CATADNMNTEAFF. The CDR3 DNA reads as TGTGCCACGGCGGACAACATGAACACTGAAGCTTTCTTT. J is TRBJ1-1 and V is TRBV19; D perhaps matches TRBD1 (5 bases). The V and J ends lost 10 bases and 0 bases respectively, with 12 bases between them. There are 13 residues in the CDR3. CDR1 and CDR2 from the germline V gene are LNHDA and SQIVND (reference sequence).

This clone was recorded only once. The chain carries TRBV19 and TRBJ2-1; 7 nucleotides align to TRBD2. With 2 bases clipped from V and 0 bases from J, the junction kept 1 base outside the gene matches. This CDR3 region has 15 residues. Germline lookup yields CDR1 LNHDA and CDR2 SQIVND (reference sequence). The chain's CDR3 is CASSISGVSYNEQFF. The CDR3 DNA reads TGTGCCAGTAGTATAAGCGGGGTCTCCTACAATGAGCAGTTCTTC.

This chain uses TRBV28 with TRBJ1-2, with TRBD1 matching over 10 bases. Germline V gives CDR1 MDHEN, CDR2 SYDVKM. V was clipped by 4 bases and J by 0 bases; unmatched bases: 17. The CDR3 contains 20 residues. As DNA, the CDR3 is TGTGCCAGCAGTTCAAACCCTACACGGACAGGGGGGGGACCTAACTATGGCTACACCTTC. This gives the protein CASSSNPTRTGGGPNYGYTF.

The V call is TRBV7-8, the J call TRBJ1-1, with 8 bases that match TRBD1. Germline CDR1 reads SGHVS; CDR2 reads FQNEAQ. V lost 2 bases to trimming and J lost 3 bases; unmatched junction nucleotides: 11. This CDR3 has 17 amino acids. Here the CDR3 reads CASSLRETYRGDTEAFF. The CDR3 DNA is TGTGCCAGCAGCTTAAGGGAGACGTACAGGGGGGACACTGAAGCTTTCTTT.

The chain combines TRBV7-8 with TRBJ2-7; 9 bases agree with TRBD2. The CDR3 runs to 15 residues. V gave up 2 bases and J gave up 3 bases; unmatched junction bases: 5. Germline CDR1 SGHVS, CDR2 FQNEAQ. CDR3 in DNA: TGTGCCAGCAGCTTATTGGTGACTAGCGGCTACGAGCAGTACTTC. Translated, it gives CASSLLVTSGYEQYF.

V gene TRBV29-1 combines with J gene TRBJ2-3; 8 nucleotides align to TRBD2. The germline gives CDR1 SQVTM, CDR2 ANQGSEA. The junction had 6 bases not matched to a gene; V was cut back by 0 bases and J by 4 bases. This CDR3 has 15 amino acids. CDR3 in DNA: TGCAGCGTTGAAGATCCGGGGGGGAGTGCAGATACGCAGTATTTT. Protein product: CSVEDPGGSADTQYF.

The chain combines TRBV2 with TRBJ2-7; D is possibly TRBD2 (6 bases). V was pared by 6 bases and J by 0 bases, with 12 bases between. The CDR3 loop spans 14 amino acids. Per the germline V gene, CDR1 is SNHLY and CDR2 is FYNNEI. As DNA, the CDR3 is TGTGCCAGCAGGCGGGGTACAGACTCCTACGAGCAGTACTTC. Protein product: CASRRGTDSYEQYF.